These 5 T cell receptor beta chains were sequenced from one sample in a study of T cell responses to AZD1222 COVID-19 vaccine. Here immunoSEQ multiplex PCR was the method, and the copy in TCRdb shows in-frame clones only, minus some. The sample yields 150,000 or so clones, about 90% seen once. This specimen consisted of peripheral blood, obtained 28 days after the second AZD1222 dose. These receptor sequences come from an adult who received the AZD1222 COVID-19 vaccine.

The CDR3 coding sequence is TGTGCCAGTAGTATACCCCGACTAGCGGGATCCCGACAGCAGTTCTTC. Translated, it gives CASSIPRLAGSRQQFF. The rearrangement links TRBV19 to TRBJ2-1, with 11 bases that match TRBD2. This CDR3 spans 16 amino acids. J gave up 11 bases and V 2 bases, and 11 bases lay outside the gene matches. Per the germline V gene, CDR1 is LNHDA and CDR2 is SQIVND (reference sequence).

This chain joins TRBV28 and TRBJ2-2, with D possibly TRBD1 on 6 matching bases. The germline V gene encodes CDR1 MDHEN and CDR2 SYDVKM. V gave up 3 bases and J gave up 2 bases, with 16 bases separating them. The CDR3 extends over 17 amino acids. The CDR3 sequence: CASSFSATGINTGELFF. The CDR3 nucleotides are TGTGCCAGCAGTTTTAGTGCCACAGGGATTAACACCGGGGAGCTGTTTTTT.

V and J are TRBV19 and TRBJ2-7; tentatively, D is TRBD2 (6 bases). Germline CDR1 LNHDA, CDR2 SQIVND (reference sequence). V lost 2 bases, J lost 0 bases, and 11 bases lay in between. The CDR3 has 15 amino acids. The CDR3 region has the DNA TGTGCCAGTAGTATAATCGCGGGGAACTCCTACGAGCAGTACTTC. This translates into CASSIIAGNSYEQYF.

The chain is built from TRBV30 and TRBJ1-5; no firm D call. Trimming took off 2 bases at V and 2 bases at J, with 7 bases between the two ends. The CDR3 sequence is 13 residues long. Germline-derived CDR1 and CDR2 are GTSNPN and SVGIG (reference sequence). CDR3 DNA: TGTGCCTGGAGTCTACACCGCAATCAGCCCCAGCATTTT. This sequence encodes CAWSLHRNQPQHF. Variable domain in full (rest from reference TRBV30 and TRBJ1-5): SQTIHQWPATLVQPVGSPLSLECTVEGTSNPNLYWYRQAAGRGLQLLFYSVGIGQISSEVPQNLSASRPQDRQFILSSKKLLLSDSGFYLCAWSLHRNQPQHFGDGTRLSIL.

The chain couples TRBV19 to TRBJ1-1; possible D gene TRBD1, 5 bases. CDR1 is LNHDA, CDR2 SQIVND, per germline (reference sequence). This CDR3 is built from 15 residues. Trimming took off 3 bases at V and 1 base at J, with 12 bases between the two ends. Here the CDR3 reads CASSIGGVGNTEAFF. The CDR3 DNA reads TGTGCCAGTAGTATCGGGGGAGTTGGGAACACTGAAGCTTTCTTT. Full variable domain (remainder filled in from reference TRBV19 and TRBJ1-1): DGGITQSPKYLFRKEGQNVTLSCEQNLNHDAMYWYRQDPGQGLRLIYYSQIVNDFQKGDIAEGYSVSREKKESFPLTVTSAQKNPTAFYLCASSIGGVGNTEAFFGQGTRLTVV.